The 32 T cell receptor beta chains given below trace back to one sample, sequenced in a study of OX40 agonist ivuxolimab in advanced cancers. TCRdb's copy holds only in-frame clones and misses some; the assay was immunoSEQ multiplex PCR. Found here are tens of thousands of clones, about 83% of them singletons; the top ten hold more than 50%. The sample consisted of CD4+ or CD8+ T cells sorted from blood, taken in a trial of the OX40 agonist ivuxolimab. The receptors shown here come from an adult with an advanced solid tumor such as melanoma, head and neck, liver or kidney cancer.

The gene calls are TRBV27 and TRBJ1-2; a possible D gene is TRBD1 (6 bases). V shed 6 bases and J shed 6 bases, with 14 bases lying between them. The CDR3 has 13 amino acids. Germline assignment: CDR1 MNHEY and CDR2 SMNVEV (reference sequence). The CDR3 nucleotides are TGTGCCAGCAGCCAGGGGTCGTCAGATGGCTACACCTTC. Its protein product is CASSQGSSDGYTF.

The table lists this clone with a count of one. The CDR3 loop is CASSLTTGTASDEQYF. CDR3 nucleotides: TGTGCCAGCAGCCTAACCACCGGGACAGCCTCTGACGAGCAGTACTTC. The V and J genes are TRBV5-4 and TRBJ2-7; 7 bases fit TRBD1. Germline-derived CDR1 and CDR2 are SGHNT and YYREEE (reference sequence). V dropped 4 bases and J dropped 5; count of bases not matched to a gene: 15. The CDR3 runs to 16 residues.

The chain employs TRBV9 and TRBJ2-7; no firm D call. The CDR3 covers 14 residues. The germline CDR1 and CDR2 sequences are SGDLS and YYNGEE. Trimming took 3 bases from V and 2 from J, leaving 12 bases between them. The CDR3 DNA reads TGTGCCAGCAGCGGCACAGTCGGCCCCTACGAGCAGTACTTC. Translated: CASSGTVGPYEQYF.

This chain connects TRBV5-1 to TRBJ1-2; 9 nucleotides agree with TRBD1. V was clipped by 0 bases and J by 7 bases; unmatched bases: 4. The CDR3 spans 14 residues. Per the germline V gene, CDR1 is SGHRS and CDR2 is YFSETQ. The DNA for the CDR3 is TGCGCCAGCAGCTTGGATGGACAGGGGTCTGGCTACACCTTC. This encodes CASSLDGQGSGYTF. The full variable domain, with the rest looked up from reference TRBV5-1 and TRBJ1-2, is KAGVTQTPRYLIKTRGQQVTLSCSPISGHRSVSWYQQTPGQGLQFLFEYFSETQRNKGNFPGRFSGRQFSNSRSEMNVSTLELGDSALYLCASSLDGQGSGYTFGSGTRLTVV.

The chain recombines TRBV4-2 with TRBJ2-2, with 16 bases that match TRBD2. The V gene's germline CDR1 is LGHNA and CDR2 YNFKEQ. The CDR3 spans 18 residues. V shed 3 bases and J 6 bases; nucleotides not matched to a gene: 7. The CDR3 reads CASSHSGTSGGAAGELFF. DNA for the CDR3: TGTGCCAGCAGCCACTCCGGGACTAGCGGGGGGGCGGCCGGGGAGCTGTTTTTT.

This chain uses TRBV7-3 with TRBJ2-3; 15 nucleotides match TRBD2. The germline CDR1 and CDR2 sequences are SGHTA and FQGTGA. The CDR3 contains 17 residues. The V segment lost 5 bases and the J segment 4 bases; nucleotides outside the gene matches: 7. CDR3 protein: CASSAGTSGGFADTQYF. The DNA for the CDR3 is TGTGCCAGCAGCGCCGGGACTAGCGGGGGGTTCGCAGATACGCAGTATTTT.

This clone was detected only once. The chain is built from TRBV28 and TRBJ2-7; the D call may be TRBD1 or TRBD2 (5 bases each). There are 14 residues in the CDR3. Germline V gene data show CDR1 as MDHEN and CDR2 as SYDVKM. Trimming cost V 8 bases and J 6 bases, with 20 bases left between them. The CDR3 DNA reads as TGTGCCAGCGGTCCGATGGGACCAATGGTCGAGCAGTACTTC. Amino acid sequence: CASGPMGPMVEQYF.

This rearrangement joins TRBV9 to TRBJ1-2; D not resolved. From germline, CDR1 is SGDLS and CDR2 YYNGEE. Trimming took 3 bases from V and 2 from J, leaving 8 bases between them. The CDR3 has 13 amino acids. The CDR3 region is CASSAGWNYGYTF. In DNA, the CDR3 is TGTGCCAGCAGCGCCGGCTGGAACTATGGCTACACCTTC. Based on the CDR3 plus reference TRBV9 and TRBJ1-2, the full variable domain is DSGVTQTPKHLITATGQRVTLRCSPRSGDLSVYWYQQSLDQGLQFLIQYYNGEERAKGNILERFSAQQFPDLHSELNLSSLELGDSALYFCASSAGWNYGYTFGSGTRLTVV.

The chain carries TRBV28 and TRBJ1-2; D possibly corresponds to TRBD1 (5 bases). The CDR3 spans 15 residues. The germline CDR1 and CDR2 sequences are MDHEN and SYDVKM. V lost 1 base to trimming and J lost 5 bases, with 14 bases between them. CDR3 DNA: TGTGCCAGCAGTTTATTTGTTAACAGGAGATATGGCTACACCTTC. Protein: CASSLFVNRRYGYTF.

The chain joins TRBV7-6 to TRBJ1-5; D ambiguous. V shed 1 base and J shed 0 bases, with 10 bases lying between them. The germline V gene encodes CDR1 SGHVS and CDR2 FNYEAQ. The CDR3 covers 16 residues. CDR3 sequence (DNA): TGTGCCAGCAGCTTAGGGACGGCGAATAGCAATCAGCCCCAGCATTTT. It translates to CASSLGTANSNQPQHF.

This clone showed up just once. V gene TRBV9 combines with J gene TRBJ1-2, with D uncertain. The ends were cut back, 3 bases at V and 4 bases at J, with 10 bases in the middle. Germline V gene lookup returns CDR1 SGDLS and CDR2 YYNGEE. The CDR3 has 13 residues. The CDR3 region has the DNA TGTGCCAGCAGCGACCCAGGTTCCTATGGCTACACCTTC. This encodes CASSDPGSYGYTF.

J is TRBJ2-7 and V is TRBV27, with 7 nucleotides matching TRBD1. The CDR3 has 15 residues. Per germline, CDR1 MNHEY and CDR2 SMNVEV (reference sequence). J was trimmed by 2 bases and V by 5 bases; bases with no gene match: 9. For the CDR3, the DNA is TGTGCCAGCAGTACCCACCCGGGACAGACCTACGAGCAGTACTTC. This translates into CASSTHPGQTYEQYF.

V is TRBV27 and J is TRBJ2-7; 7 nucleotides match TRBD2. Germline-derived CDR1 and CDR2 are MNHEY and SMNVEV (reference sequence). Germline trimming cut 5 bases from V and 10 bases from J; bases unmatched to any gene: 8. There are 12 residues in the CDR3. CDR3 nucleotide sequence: TGTGCCAGCAGTCTTGCGGGGGATCTCCAGTACTTC. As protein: CASSLAGDLQYF.

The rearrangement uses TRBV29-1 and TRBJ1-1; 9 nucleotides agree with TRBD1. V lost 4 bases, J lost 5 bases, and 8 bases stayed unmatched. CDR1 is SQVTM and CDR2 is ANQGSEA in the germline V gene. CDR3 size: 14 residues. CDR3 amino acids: CSVAFGTGKTEAFF. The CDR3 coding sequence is TGCAGCGTTGCCTTCGGGACAGGGAAAACTGAAGCTTTCTTT.

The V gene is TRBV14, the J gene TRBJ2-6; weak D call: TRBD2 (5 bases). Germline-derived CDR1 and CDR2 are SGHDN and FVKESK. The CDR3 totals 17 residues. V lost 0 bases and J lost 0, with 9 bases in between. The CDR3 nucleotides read TGTGCCAGCAGCCAAGATGGGGAGTTCTCTGGGGCCAACGTCCTGACTTTC. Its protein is CASSQDGEFSGANVLTF.

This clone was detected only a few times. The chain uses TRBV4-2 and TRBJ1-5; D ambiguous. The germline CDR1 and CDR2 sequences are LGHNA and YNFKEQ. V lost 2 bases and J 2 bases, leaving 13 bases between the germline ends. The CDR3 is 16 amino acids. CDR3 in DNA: TGTGCCAGCAGCCAATACCCCTGGGATGGCAATCAGCCCCAGCATTTT. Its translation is CASSQYPWDGNQPQHF.

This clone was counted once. This CDR3 is CASTLRGGGHPDEETQYF. CDR3 DNA: TGCGCCAGCACCCTCCGAGGCGGGGGACACCCAGACGAAGAGACCCAGTACTTC. The J gene is TRBJ2-5, the V gene TRBV4-1, with D possibly TRBD2 on 7 matching bases. Trimming removed 7 bases at V and 3 bases at J, with 27 bases between. The CDR3 consists of 18 residues. Germline V gene lookup returns CDR1 MGHRA and CDR2 YSYEKL.

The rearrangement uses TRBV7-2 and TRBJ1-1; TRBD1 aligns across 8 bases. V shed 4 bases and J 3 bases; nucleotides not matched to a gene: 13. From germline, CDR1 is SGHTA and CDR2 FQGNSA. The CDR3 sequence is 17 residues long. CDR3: CASSSVGQGLADTEAFF. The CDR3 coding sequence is TGTGCCAGCAGCTCAGTCGGACAGGGACTGGCGGACACTGAAGCTTTCTTT.

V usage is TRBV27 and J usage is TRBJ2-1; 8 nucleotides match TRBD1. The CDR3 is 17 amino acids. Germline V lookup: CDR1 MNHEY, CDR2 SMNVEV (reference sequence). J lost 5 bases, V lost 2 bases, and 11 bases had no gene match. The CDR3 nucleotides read TGTGCCAGCAGTTTACAGAAAATGACGGGACAGGACAATGAGCAGTTCTTC. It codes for CASSLQKMTGQDNEQFF.

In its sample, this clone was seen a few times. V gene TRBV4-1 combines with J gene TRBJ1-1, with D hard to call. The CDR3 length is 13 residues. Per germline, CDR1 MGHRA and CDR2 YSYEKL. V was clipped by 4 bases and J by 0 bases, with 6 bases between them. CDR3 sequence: CASSRGLNTEAFF. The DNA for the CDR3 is TGCGCCAGCAGCCGCGGATTGAACACTGAAGCTTTCTTT.

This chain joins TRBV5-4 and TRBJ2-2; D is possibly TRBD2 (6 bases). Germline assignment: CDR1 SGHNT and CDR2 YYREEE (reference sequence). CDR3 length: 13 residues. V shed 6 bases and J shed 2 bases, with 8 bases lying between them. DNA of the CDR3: TGTGCCAGCACAGGGACTAACACCGGGGAGCTGTTTTTT. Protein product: CASTGTNTGELFF.

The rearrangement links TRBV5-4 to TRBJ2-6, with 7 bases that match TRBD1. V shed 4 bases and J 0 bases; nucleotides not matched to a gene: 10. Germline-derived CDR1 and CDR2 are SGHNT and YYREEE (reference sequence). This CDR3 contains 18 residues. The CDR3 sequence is CASSPEPGQRSGANVLTF. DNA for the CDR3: TGTGCCAGCAGCCCCGAGCCGGGACAGCGCTCTGGGGCCAACGTCCTGACTTTC.

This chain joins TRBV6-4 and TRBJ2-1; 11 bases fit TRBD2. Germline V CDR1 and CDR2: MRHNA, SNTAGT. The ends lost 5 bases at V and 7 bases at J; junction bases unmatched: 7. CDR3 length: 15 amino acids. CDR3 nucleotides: TGTGCCAGCAGTCCCACCGGGACTAGCGGTAATGAGCAGTTCTTC. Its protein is CASSPTGTSGNEQFF.

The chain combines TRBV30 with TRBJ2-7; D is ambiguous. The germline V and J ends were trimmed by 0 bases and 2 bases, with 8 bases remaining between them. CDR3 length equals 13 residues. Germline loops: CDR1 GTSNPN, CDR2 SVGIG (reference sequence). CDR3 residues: CAWSVAGPYEQYF. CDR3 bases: TGTGCCTGGAGTGTGGCCGGGCCCTACGAGCAGTACTTC.

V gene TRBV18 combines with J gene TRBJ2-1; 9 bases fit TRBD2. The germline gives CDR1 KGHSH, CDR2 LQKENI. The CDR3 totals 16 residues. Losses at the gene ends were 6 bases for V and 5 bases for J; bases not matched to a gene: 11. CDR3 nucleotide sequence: TGTGCCAGCTCCTCAGTCGGGACTAGCCTCAACAATGAGCAGTTCTTC. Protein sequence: CASSSVGTSLNNEQFF. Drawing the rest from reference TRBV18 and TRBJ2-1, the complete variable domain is NAGVMQNPRHLVRRRGQEARLRCSPMKGHSHVYWYRQLPEEGLKFMVYLQKENIIDESGMPKERFSAEFPKEGPSILRIQQVVRGDSAAYFCASSSVGTSLNNEQFFGPGTRLTVL.

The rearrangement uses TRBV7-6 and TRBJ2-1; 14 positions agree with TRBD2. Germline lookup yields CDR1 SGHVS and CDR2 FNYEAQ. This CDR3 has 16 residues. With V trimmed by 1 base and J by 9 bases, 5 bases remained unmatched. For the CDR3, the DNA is TGTGCCAGCAGCTTAGGGACTAGCGGGGGGCAGGGTGAGCAGTTCTTC. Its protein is CASSLGTSGGQGEQFF.

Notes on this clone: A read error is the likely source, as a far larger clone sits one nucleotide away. The CDR3 bases are TGTGCCAGCAGCTTCCCTGAAGCTTTCTTT. Its translation: CASSFPEAFF. The chain recombines TRBV7-4 with TRBJ1-1; D gene uncertain. V lost 3 bases to trimming and J lost 6 bases, with 2 bases between them. Germline loops: CDR1 SGHVT, CDR2 SQSDAQ. CDR3 length: 10 residues.

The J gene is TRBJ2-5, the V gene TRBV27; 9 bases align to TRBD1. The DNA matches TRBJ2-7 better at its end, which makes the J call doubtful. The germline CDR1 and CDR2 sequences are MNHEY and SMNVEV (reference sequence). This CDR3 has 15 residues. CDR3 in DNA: TGTGCCAGTCAGTCCCTACAGGGGGCGCGAGGCGAGCAGTACTTC. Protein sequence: CASQSLQGARGEQYF.

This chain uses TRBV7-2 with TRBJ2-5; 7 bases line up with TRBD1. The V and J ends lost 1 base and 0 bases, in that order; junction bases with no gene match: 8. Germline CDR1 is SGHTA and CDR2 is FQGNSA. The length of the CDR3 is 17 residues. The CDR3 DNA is TGTGCCAGCAGCTTAGAGGGGACAGAAACTTACCAAGAGACCCAGTACTTC. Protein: CASSLEGTETYQETQYF. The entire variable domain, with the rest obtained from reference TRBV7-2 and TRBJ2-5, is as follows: GAGVSQSPSNKVTEKGKDVELRCDPISGHTALYWYRQSLGQGLEFLIYFQGNSAPDKSGLPSDRFSAERTGGSVSTLTIQRTQQEDSAVYLCASSLEGTETYQETQYFGPGTRLLVL.

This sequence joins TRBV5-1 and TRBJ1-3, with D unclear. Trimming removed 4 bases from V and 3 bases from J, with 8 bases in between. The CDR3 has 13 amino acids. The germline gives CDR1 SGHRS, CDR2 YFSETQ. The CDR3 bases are TGCGCCAGCAGCAATGGAGGTGGAAACACCATATATTTT. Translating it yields CASSNGGGNTIYF.

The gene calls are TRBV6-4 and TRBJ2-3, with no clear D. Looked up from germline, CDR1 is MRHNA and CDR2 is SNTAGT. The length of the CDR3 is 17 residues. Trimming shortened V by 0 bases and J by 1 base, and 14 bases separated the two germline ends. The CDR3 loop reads CASSDSVGGGGTDTQYF. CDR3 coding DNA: TGTGCCAGCAGTGACTCGGTAGGCGGTGGAGGCACAGATACGCAGTATTTT.

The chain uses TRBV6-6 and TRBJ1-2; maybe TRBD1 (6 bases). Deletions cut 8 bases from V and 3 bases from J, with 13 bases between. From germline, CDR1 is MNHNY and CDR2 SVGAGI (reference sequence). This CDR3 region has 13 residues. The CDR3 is CASRGPGDYGYTF. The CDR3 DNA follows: TGTGCCAGCCGTGGTCCAGGGGACTATGGCTACACCTTC.